These T cell receptor beta chains were read from a single sample in a study of identical twins. TCRdb re-called the 5' RACE reads through MiXCR, storing one row per CDR3 protein. The table records 700,000 or so distinct CDR3 sequences, approximately 22% of them present only once. These sequences were also reported in another study, on T cells expressing NK-cell markers.

The specimen sequenced was PBMCs. The receptors were gathered from a woman younger than 30 in good health. Both conserved end residues are part of each CDR3. D genes are given only for firm matches. Part of the rows lack a size; the others show once, few, many or a class for expanded clones.

V gene	J gene	D gene	clone size	CDR3 protein	CDR3 DNA
TRBV5-1	TRBJ2-7	TRBD1	.	CASSYPGQGQYEQYF	TGCGCCAGCAGCTACCCGGGACAGGGTCAATACGAGCAGTACTTC
TRBV7-2	TRBJ1-2	.	few	CASSHPRGRRDYGYTF	TGTGCCAGCAGCCATCCGCGGGGGCGCAGGGACTATGGCTACACCTTC
TRBV14	TRBJ2-2	.	few	CASSHRANTGELFF	TGTGCCAGCAGCCACAGGGCGAACACCGGGGAGCTGTTTTTT
TRBV2	TRBJ2-5	.	.	CASSSWRVKETQYF	TGTGCCAGCAGCTCATGGCGGGTTAAAGAGACCCAGTACTTC
TRBV12-2	TRBJ1-5	.	.	CASRFELRRGHQPQHF	TGTGCAAGTCGCTTTGAACTGCGCAGGGGGCATCAGCCCCAGCATTTT
TRBV6-1	TRBJ1-1	.	.	CASRPPTGPTGEAFF	TGTGCCAGCAGACCCCCGACCGGTCCTACGGGGGAAGCTTTCTTT
TRBV29-1	TRBJ2-3	.	.	CSTQGGTDTQYF	TGCAGCACTCAGGGGGGAACAGATACGCAGTATTTT
TRBV27	TRBJ2-7	.	.	CASSFFYRSGEQYF	TGTGCCAGCAGTTTTTTTTACAGATCGGGCGAGCAGTACTTC
TRBV6-1	TRBJ2-1	.	.	CASNDWSSYNEQFF	TGTGCCAGCAACGACTGGAGCTCCTACAATGAGCAGTTCTTC
TRBV7-2	TRBJ2-7	.	many	CASSLPFYEQYF	TGTGCCAGCAGCTTGCCCTTCTACGAGCAGTACTTC
TRBV4-1	TRBJ2-7	.	few	CASSQDLLYTPSWEQYF	TGCGCCAGCAGCCAAGATCTCCTTTACACCCCCTCTTGGGAGCAGTACTTC
TRBV27	TRBJ2-1	.	.	CASVGKGDYNEQFF	TGTGCCAGCGTCGGGAAGGGCGACTACAATGAGCAGTTCTTC
TRBV12-3/TRBV12-4	TRBJ1-5	TRBD1	.	CASSLWTGGNQPQHF	TGTGCCAGCAGTTTATGGACAGGAGGCAATCAGCCCCAGCATTTT
TRBV12-3/TRBV12-4	TRBJ2-5	.	few	CASSFRGDPTTETQYF	TGTGCCAGCAGTTTTCGCGGGGACCCTACCACGGAGACCCAGTACTTC
TRBV5-1	TRBJ2-7	.	.	CASSTFGPVPSYEQYF	TGCGCCAGCAGCACCTTCGGCCCCGTCCCCTCCTACGAGCAGTACTTC
TRBV27	TRBJ1-1	.	.	CASFAGRMNTEAFF	TGTGCCAGCTTCGCAGGGAGGATGAACACTGAAGCTTTCTTT
TRBV18	TRBJ1-1	.	many	CASSPRGSGMNTEAFF	TGTGCCAGCTCACCAAGAGGATCCGGGATGAACACTGAAGCTTTCTTT
TRBV9	TRBJ2-2	TRBD2	.	CASSDERGPRLATGELFF	TGTGCCAGCAGCGACGAGAGAGGTCCCCGACTAGCGACCGGGGAGCTGTTTTTT
TRBV24-1	TRBJ2-1	.	few	CATSARGGNEQFF	TGTGCCACCAGTGCCCGAGGGGGAAATGAGCAGTTCTTC
TRBV7-6	TRBJ2-5	.	once	CATERRGRPQETQYF	TGTGCCACCGAGCGACGGGGAAGACCCCAAGAGACCCAGTACTTC
TRBV9	TRBJ1-3	.	few	CASSVAATTPGNTIYF	TGTGCCAGCAGCGTAGCCGCGACAACTCCTGGAAACACCATATATTTT
TRBV18	TRBJ2-5	TRBD2	.	CASSPSAGGEETQYF	TGTGCCAGCTCACCATCAGCGGGAGGAGAAGAGACCCAGTACTTC
TRBV5-6	TRBJ1-6	.	many	CASSSVPGANSPLHF	TGTGCCAGCAGCTCAGTCCCAGGGGCAAATTCACCCCTCCACTTT
TRBV4-3	TRBJ2-7	TRBD2	.	CASSQEWRLAGDQPYF	TGCGCCAGCAGCCAAGAGTGGCGACTAGCGGGAGATCAGCCGTACTTC
TRBV5-1	TRBJ2-1	.	few	CASSLATRSEQFF	TGCGCCAGCAGCTTGGCGACTAGGAGCGAGCAGTTCTTC
TRBV20-1	TRBJ1-1	.	many	CSASTIGAFF	TGCAGTGCTAGTACCATAGGAGCTTTCTTT
TRBV7-8	TRBJ2-1	.	few	CASSRRPTYNEQFF	TGTGCCAGCAGCCGCCGACCCACCTACAATGAGCAGTTCTTC
TRBV4-3	TRBJ2-7	.	.	CASSQHLGDDYEQYF	TGCGCCAGCAGCCAGCACTTAGGGGACGACTACGAGCAGTACTTC
TRBV15	TRBJ2-5	.	.	CATSGINGQRETQYF	TGTGCCACCAGCGGGATTAATGGACAGAGAGAGACCCAGTACTTC
TRBV27	TRBJ1-2	.	.	CASSLQGKWGYTF	TGTGCCAGCAGTTTACAGGGTAAATGGGGCTACACCTTC
TRBV6-2/TRBV6-3	TRBJ2-7	TRBD2	few	CASSLSYRRGVYEQYF	TGTGCCAGCAGTTTAAGTTACCGGCGGGGGGTCTACGAGCAGTACTTC
TRBV2	TRBJ2-7	.	few	CASSGPIGYEQYF	TGTGCCAGCAGTGGACCCATAGGGTACGAGCAGTACTTC
TRBV10-3	TRBJ2-1	.	.	CAISGRGGGAKVNEQFF	TGTGCCATCAGTGGTCGGGGTGGGGGGGCGAAGGTAAATGAGCAGTTCTTC